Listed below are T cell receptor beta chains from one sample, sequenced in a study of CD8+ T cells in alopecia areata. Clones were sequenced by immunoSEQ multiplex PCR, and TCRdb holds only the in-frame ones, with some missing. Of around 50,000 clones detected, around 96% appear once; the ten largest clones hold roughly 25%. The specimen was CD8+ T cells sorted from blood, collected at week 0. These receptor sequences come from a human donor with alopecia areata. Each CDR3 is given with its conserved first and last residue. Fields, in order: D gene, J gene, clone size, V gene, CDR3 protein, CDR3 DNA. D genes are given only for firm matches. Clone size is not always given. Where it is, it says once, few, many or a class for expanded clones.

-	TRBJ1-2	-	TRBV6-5	CASSIGGIYGYTF	TGTGCCAGCAGTATAGGGGGAATCTATGGCTACACCTTC
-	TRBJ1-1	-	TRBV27	CASSLVPGLSTEAFF	TGTGCCAGCAGTTTAGTCCCAGGGTTGTCCACTGAAGCTTTCTTT
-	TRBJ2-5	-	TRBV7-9	CASSSEPINQETQYF	TGTGCCAGCAGCTCAGAACCCATAAACCAAGAGACCCAGTACTTC
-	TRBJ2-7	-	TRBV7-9	CASSLGRNEQYF	TGTGCCAGCAGCTTAGGGCGCAACGAGCAGTACTTC
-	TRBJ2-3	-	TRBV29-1	CSVEGGARQPTDTQYF	TGCAGCGTTGAAGGGGGAGCGAGACAGCCTACAGATACGCAGTATTTT
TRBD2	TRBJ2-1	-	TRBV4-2	CASSQEGGSDEQFF	TGTGCCAGCAGCCAAGAGGGGGGGTCGGATGAGCAGTTCTTC
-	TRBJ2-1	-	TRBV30	CAWSVGGYNEQFF	TGTGCCTGGAGTGTGGGGGGCTACAATGAGCAGTTCTTC
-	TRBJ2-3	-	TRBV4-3	CASSQSWGFDTQYF	TGCGCCAGCAGCCAAAGTTGGGGGTTCGATACGCAGTATTTT
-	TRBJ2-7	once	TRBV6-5	CASSKQVFSYEQYF	TGTGCCAGCAGTAAACAGGTCTTCTCCTACGAGCAGTACTTC
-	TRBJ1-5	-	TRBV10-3	CAISEFEAVGNQPQHF	TGTGCCATCAGTGAATTTGAGGCGGTGGGCAATCAGCCCCAGCATTTT
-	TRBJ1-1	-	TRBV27	CASSSGQVNTEAFF	TGTGCCAGCAGTAGTGGGCAGGTTAACACTGAAGCTTTCTTT
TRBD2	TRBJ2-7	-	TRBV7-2	CASSSGLAGGKLYEQYF	TGTGCCAGCAGCTCGGGACTAGCGGGGGGTAAACTCTACGAGCAGTACTTC
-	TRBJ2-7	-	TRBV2	CASSRRTYEQYF	TGTGCCAGCAGCAGGAGAACCTACGAGCAGTACTTC
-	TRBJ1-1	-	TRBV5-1	CASSLGTASNTEAFF	TGCGCCAGCAGCTTGGGGACAGCTTCGAACACTGAAGCTTTCTTT
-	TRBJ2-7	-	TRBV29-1	CSVEGAGLTYEQYF	TGCAGCGTTGAAGGGGCAGGGCTCACCTACGAGCAGTACTTC
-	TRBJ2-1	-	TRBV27	CASSGAASYNEQFF	TGTGCCAGCAGTGGAGCCGCCTCCTACAATGAGCAGTTCTTC
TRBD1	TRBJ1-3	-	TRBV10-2	CASSYSGTGEAGNTIYF	TGCGCCAGCAGTTACTCCGGGACAGGGGAGGCCGGAAACACCATATATTTT
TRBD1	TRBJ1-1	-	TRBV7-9	CASSLEVGTVNEAFF	TGTGCCAGCAGCTTAGAAGTAGGGACAGTAAATGAAGCTTTCTTT
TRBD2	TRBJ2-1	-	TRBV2	CASIRTYRDYLYNEQFF	TGTGCCAGCATAAGGACCTACCGGGACTACCTCTACAATGAGCAGTTCTTC
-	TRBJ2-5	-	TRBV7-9	CASSPRDTNQETQYF	TGTGCCAGCAGCCCCCGGGACACCAACCAAGAGACCCAGTACTTC
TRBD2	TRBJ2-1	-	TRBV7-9	CASSLAMGLGDGEQFF	TGTGCCAGCAGCTTAGCGATGGGACTAGGAGACGGTGAGCAGTTCTTC
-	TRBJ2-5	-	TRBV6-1	CASQESWGTQYF	TGTGCCAGCCAGGAGTCTTGGGGGACCCAGTACTTC
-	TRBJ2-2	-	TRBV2	CASSNQGDFNTGELFF	TGTGCCAGCTCGAACCAGGGGGACTTTAACACCGGGGAGCTGTTTTTT
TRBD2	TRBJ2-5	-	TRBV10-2	CATTRGGETQYF	TGCGCCACCACCCGGGGGGGGGAGACCCAGTACTTC
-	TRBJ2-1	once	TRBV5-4	CASSYNWGDEQFF	TGTGCCAGCAGCTATAATTGGGGGGATGAGCAGTTCTTC
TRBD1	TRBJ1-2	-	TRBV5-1	CASSLGTGGGTYGYTF	TGCGCCAGCAGCCTGGGGACAGGAGGGGGAACTTATGGCTACACCTTC
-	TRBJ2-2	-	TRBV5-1	CASRRTETGELFF	TGCGCCAGCAGAAGGACAGAGACCGGGGAGCTGTTTTTT
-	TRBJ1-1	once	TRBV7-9	CASSPPLFTEAFF	TGTGCCAGCAGCCCCCCCCTTTTCACTGAAGCTTTCTTT
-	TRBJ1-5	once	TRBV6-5	CASSLAGGGNQPQHF	TGTGCCAGCAGTTTAGCCGGGGGCGGCAATCAGCCCCAGCATTTT
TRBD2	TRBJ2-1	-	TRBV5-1	CASSVGTSGPNEQFF	TGCGCCAGCAGCGTAGGGACTAGCGGACCTAATGAGCAGTTCTTC
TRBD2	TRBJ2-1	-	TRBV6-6	CASGLEGLVGNEQFF	TGTGCCAGCGGACTAGAGGGACTAGTCGGTAATGAGCAGTTCTTC
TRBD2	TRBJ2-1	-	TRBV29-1	CSVPGLVYEQFF	TGCAGCGTTCCAGGACTAGTCTATGAGCAGTTCTTC
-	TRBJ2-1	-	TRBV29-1	CSVGRSSYNEQFF	TGCAGCGTTGGGCGCAGCTCCTACAATGAGCAGTTCTTC
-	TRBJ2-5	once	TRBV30	CAWRLPRQGEPKETQYF	TGTGCCTGGAGACTCCCGAGGCAGGGAGAGCCTAAAGAGACCCAGTACTTC
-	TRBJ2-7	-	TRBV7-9	CASSPSILYEQYF	TGTGCCAGCAGCCCCTCAATCCTCTACGAGCAGTACTTC
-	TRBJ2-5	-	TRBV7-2	CASSYSGGPQETQYF	TGTGCCAGCAGCTACTCGGGGGGCCCTCAAGAGACCCAGTACTTC
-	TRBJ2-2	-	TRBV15	CATSRGDTGELFF	TGTGCCACCAGCAGAGGCGACACCGGGGAGCTGTTTTTT
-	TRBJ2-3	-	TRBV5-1	CASSFWGPEGLTDTQYF	TGCGCCAGCAGCTTCTGGGGTCCCGAAGGCCTGACAGATACGCAGTATTTT
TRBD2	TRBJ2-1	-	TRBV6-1	CASSDSAGGGADEQFF	TGTGCCAGCAGTGATTCAGCAGGCGGGGGGGCCGATGAGCAGTTCTTC
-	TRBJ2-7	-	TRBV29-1	CSVGHTLSGEQYF	TGCAGCGTCGGGCATACCCTGAGCGGCGAGCAGTACTTC
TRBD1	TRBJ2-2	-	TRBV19	CASSGDRGTGELFF	TGTGCCAGTAGCGGGGACAGGGGCACCGGGGAGCTGTTTTTT
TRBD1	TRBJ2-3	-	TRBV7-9	CASSHGDRVPFTQYF	TGTGCCAGCAGTCATGGGGACAGGGTCCCCTTTACGCAGTATTTT
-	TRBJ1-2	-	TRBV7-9	CASSQEGLTDNYGYTF	TGTGCCAGCAGCCAAGAGGGACTAACGGATAACTATGGCTACACCTTC
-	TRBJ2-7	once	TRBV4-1	CASSPHEDYEQYF	TGCGCCAGCAGCCCGCACGAGGACTACGAGCAGTACTTC
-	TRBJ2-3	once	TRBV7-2	CASSFITDTQYF	TGTGCCAGCAGCTTTATCACAGATACGCAGTATTTT
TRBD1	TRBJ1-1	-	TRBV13	CASSATGGTEAFF	TGTGCCAGCAGCGCGACAGGGGGCACTGAAGCTTTCTTT
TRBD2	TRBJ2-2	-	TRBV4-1	CASSQWTSGGNTGELFF	TGCGCCAGCAGCCAGTGGACTAGCGGGGGGAACACCGGGGAGCTGTTTTTT
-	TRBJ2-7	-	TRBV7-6	CASSLGTASTYEQYF	TGTGCCAGCAGCTTAGGAACAGCTTCTACCTACGAGCAGTACTTC
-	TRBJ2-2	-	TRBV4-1	CASSQGPGDTGELFF	TGCGCCAGCAGCCAAGGACCGGGAGACACCGGGGAGCTGTTTTTT
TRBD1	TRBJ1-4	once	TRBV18	CASSPGNDRGEEKLFF	TGTGCCAGCTCACCTGGGAACGACAGGGGCGAAGAAAAACTGTTTTTT
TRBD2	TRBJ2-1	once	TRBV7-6	CASSPSRSGGALNEQFF	TGTGCCAGCAGCCCCTCTCGAAGCGGGGGGGCCTTAAATGAGCAGTTCTTC
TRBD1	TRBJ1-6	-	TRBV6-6	CASSPDREDSPLHF	TGTGCCAGCAGCCCGGACAGGGAAGATTCACCCCTCCACTTT
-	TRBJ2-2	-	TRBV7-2	CASSLGRGTGELFF	TGTGCCAGCAGCTTAGGCAGGGGCACCGGGGAGCTGTTTTTT
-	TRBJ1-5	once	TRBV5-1	CASSLVPASNQPQHF	TGCGCCAGCAGCTTGGTCCCGGCTAGCAATCAGCCCCAGCATTTT
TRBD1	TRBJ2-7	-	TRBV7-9	CASSTRDSYEQYF	TGTGCCAGCAGCACCCGGGACAGCTACGAGCAGTACTTC